Each of the 15 T cell receptor beta chains below was sequenced from the same sample in a study of beta chain features in type 1 diabetes. The entirety of the isolated RNA underwent reverse transcription, so expressed TCRB transcripts were sequenced. The method was immunoSEQ multiplex PCR; TCRdb's version includes in-frame clones alone and lacks a portion of them. The repertoire holds just over 450,000 clones, with around 28% as singletons. Material: naive CD4+ T cells from blood. These receptors came from a man aged 18 to 30 in good health.

For the CDR3, the DNA is TGTGCCAGCAGCTTAGTGGGACTAGCGGGAGTTCAGAACACCGGGGAGCTGTTTTTT. Encoded protein: CASSLVGLAGVQNTGELFF. J is TRBJ2-2 and V is TRBV7-2; 14 bases match TRBD2. After removal of 1 base from V and 1 base from J, the junction contained 5 bases not matched to a gene. The CDR3 contains 19 residues. The germline V gene has CDR1 SGHTA and CDR2 FQGNSA.

The chain carries TRBV28 and TRBJ2-5, with a weak D call TRBD2 (7 bases). This CDR3 contains 16 residues. CDR1 MDHEN and CDR2 SYDVKM come from the germline V gene. The ends were cut back, 5 bases at V and 0 bases at J, with 16 bases in the middle. CDR3 residues: CASSPLGGGNQETQYF. CDR3 coding DNA: TGTGCCAGCAGTCCCCTGGGCGGGGGCAACCAAGAGACCCAGTACTTC.

This clone was seen a few times. The rearrangement links TRBV30 to TRBJ1-4; D gene uncertain. The CDR3 is 12 amino acids. Germline V gene lookup returns CDR1 GTSNPN and CDR2 SVGIG (reference sequence). This CDR3 is CAWGHRPEKLFF. The CDR3 DNA sequence: TGTGCTTGGGGTCATCGTCCTGAAAAACTGTTTTTT.

The CDR3 protein is CAWSSSLEQYF. CDR3 bases: TGTGCCTGGAGTTCCTCTCTCGAGCAGTACTTC. The chain joins TRBV30 to TRBJ2-7; D gene uncertain. The V end was cut by 2 bases, the J end by 6 bases, with 8 bases between. CDR3 length equals 11 residues. Germline CDR1 and CDR2: GTSNPN and SVGIG (reference sequence).

The chain couples TRBV29-1 to TRBJ2-3, with 10 bases identical to TRBD2. The CDR3 consists of 15 residues. Germline trimming cut 8 bases from V and 1 base from J; bases unmatched to any gene: 9. Germline V gene sequence: CDR1 SQVTM, CDR2 ANQGSEA. The DNA for the CDR3 is TGCAGCCTTACGGAAGCGGGAGGGGGCACAGATACGCAGTATTTT. Amino acids: CSLTEAGGGTDTQYF.

This clone turned up a few times. This sequence joins TRBV29-1 and TRBJ2-7; D not certain. The ends were cut back, 4 bases at V and 4 bases at J, with 11 bases in the middle. The CDR3 extends over 12 amino acids. In germline, CDR1 is SQVTM, CDR2 ANQGSEA. CDR3 sequence: CSVGLGSYEQYF. The CDR3 DNA follows: TGCAGCGTTGGTCTGGGGTCGTACGAGCAGTACTTC.

This sequence joins TRBV19 and TRBJ2-7, with no clear D. CDR1 LNHDA and CDR2 SQIVND come from the germline V gene (reference sequence). V was shortened by 3 bases and J by 6 bases, with 18 bases between the two germline ends. This CDR3 region has 15 residues. The DNA of the CDR3 is TGTGCCAGTAGTATGCGGACCGTCCGATCGGGCGAGCAGTACTTC. This gives the protein CASSMRTVRSGEQYF.

The chain recombines TRBV7-2 with TRBJ2-7, with 9 bases aligning to TRBD1. Germline CDR1 and CDR2: SGHTA and FQGNSA. Germline trimming cut 6 bases from V and 6 bases from J; bases unmatched to any gene: 9. The CDR3 covers 14 residues. CDR3 nucleotides: TGTGCCAGCAGGCTTACCGGACAGGGGAGCGAGCAGTACTTC. Protein product: CASRLTGQGSEQYF.

The V and J genes are TRBV4-1 and TRBJ2-7; 12 bases are a match to TRBD2. The J segment lost 3 bases and the V segment lost 1 base, leaving 10 bases of the junction unmatched. Germline lookup yields CDR1 MGHRA and CDR2 YSYEKL. This CDR3 has 18 residues. Here the CDR3 reads CASSQVTSGSLVGYEQYF. For the CDR3, the DNA is TGCGCCAGCAGCCAAGTGACTAGCGGGAGCCTTGTCGGCTACGAGCAGTACTTC.

The CDR3 DNA reads as TGCGCCAGCAGCTACGGGCCCGACTACGAGCAGTACTTC. Amino acid sequence: CASSYGPDYEQYF. The rearrangement joins TRBV5-1 to TRBJ2-7; D is unresolved. This CDR3 contains 13 residues. The V gene lost 3 bases and the J gene lost 3 bases, with 10 bases spanning the gap. Germline CDR1 reads SGHRS; CDR2 reads YFSETQ. The full variable domain, in which reference TRBV5-1 and TRBJ2-7 provide the parts outside the CDR3, is KAGVTQTPRYLIKTRGQQVTLSCSPISGHRSVSWYQQTPGQGLQFLFEYFSETQRNKGNFPGRFSGRQFSNSRSEMNVSTLELGDSALYLCASSYGPDYEQYFGPGTRLTVT.

The chain's CDR3 is CASSGWSGANVLTF. In nucleotides, the CDR3 is TGTGCCAGCAGTGGATGGTCTGGGGCCAACGTCCTGACTTTC. V and J are TRBV2 and TRBJ2-6; D is unclear. Between the trimmed V and J ends, which lost 4 bases and 1 base, there was a span of 5 bases. Germline V gene data show CDR1 as SNHLY and CDR2 as FYNNEI. CDR3 size: 14 residues.

This CDR3 is CASSHTKDSDLRHEQYF. The CDR3 nucleotides read TGTGCCAGCAGCCATACGAAGGACTCCGATTTGAGGCACGAGCAGTACTTC. The gene calls are TRBV7-9 and TRBJ2-7; tentatively, D is TRBD2 (5 bases). V dropped 5 bases and J dropped 5 bases, with 25 bases sitting between them. The germline V gene encodes CDR1 SEHNR and CDR2 FQNEAQ (reference sequence). This CDR3 spans 17 amino acids. Based on the CDR3 plus reference TRBV7-9 and TRBJ2-7, the full variable domain is DTGVSQNPRHKITKRGQNVTFRCDPISEHNRLYWYRQTLGQGPEFLTYFQNEAQLEKSRLLSDRFSAERPKGSFSTLEIQRTEQGDSAMYLCASSHTKDSDLRHEQYFGPGTRLTVT.

J is TRBJ2-7 and V is TRBV7-9, with TRBD2 matching over 7 bases. CDR1 and CDR2 from the germline V gene are SEHNR and FQNEAQ (reference sequence). The CDR3 length is 15 residues. Trimming took 5 bases from V and 5 from J; bases not matched to a gene: 12. The CDR3 region has the DNA TGTGCCAGCAGCCCCGGGCGGGGGACTTCCAACGAGCAGTACTTC. Its protein product is CASSPGRGTSNEQYF.

This clone was seen more than once but under ten times. This chain links TRBV29-1 with TRBJ2-1, with D maybe TRBD2 (6 bases). The CDR3 loop spans 14 amino acids. Trimming took 4 bases from V and 10 from J, leaving 20 bases between them. CDR1 and CDR2 (germline): SQVTM, ANQGSEA. CDR3 region: CSVGHAGPSWEQFF. The CDR3 DNA is TGCAGCGTTGGCCATGCGGGGCCCAGTTGGGAGCAGTTCTTC.

This clone was counted a few times. The chain joins TRBV27 to TRBJ2-3, with D possibly being TRBD1 (5 bases). Per the germline V gene, CDR1 is MNHEY and CDR2 is SMNVEV (reference sequence). The CDR3 is 13 amino acids. The V end was cut by 4 bases, the J end by 4 bases, with 9 bases between. CDR3 nucleotide sequence: TGTGCCAGCAGTTCCCAGGGTCCAGATACGCAGTATTTT. It specifies CASSSQGPDTQYF.